Listed here is a single T cell receptor beta chain. Its antigen is still unknown. This entry belongs to a study of OX40 agonist ivuxolimab in advanced cancers. In the study overall: Patients were dosed intravenously with ivuxolimab at 0.01 to 10 mg/kg every 2 weeks. Those treated in dose escalation had hepatocellular carcinoma, melanoma, renal cell cancer or head and neck cancer. Study conclusions and caveats: Clonal expansion was seen in CD4+ and CD8+ blood T cells by week 6 at 0.1 to 3.0 mg/kg.

Produced via immunoSEQ multiplex PCR; TCRdb's table is partial and in-frame only. There are 45,000 to 50,000 clones in the sample; roughly 93% occur only once, and under 20% lies in the top ten. The germline CDR1 and CDR2 sequences are GTSNPN and SVGIG (reference sequence). Trimming took off 7 bases at V and 2 bases at J, with 11 bases between the two ends. The CDR3 contains 12 residues. The chain uses TRBV30 and TRBJ1-2; D is perhaps TRBD1 (6 bases). Sequencing used CD4+ or CD8+ T cells sorted from blood, obtained in a trial of the OX40 agonist ivuxolimab. The sequence came from an adult with an advanced solid tumor such as melanoma, head and neck, liver or kidney cancer. DNA of the CDR3: TGTGCCTCCTCGGACAGCAACTATGGCTACACCTTC. This encodes CASSDSNYGYTF. Together with reference TRBV30 and TRBJ1-2, the CDR3 gives the full variable domain: SQTIHQWPATLVQPVGSPLSLECTVEGTSNPNLYWYRQAAGRGLQLLFYSVGIGQISSEVPQNLSASRPQDRQFILSSKKLLLSDSGFYLCASSDSNYGYTFGSGTRLTVV.